Following are 22 T cell receptor beta chains from one sample sequenced in a study of OX40 agonist ivuxolimab in advanced cancers. TCRdb's table, derived via immunoSEQ multiplex PCR, lists solely in-frame clones and lacks some. This table holds 70,000 to 95,000 clones, 92% found once. Sequences were derived from CD4+ or CD8+ T cells sorted from blood, sampled in a trial of the OX40 agonist ivuxolimab. These TCRs come from an adult with an advanced solid tumor such as melanoma, head and neck, liver or kidney cancer.

The V call is TRBV19, the J call TRBJ2-7; no clear D gene. Per germline, CDR1 LNHDA and CDR2 SQIVND (reference sequence). V was clipped by 6 bases and J by 3 bases, with 15 bases between them. This CDR3 is built from 14 residues. CDR3 sequence reads: CASSRPGSNYEQYF. Here the CDR3 DNA reads TGTGCCAGTAGCCGACCGGGTTCAAACTACGAGCAGTACTTC.

The chain combines TRBV5-1 with TRBJ1-1; D is perhaps TRBD1 (6 bases). Germline V gene sequence: CDR1 SGHRS, CDR2 YFSETQ. The CDR3 has 14 amino acids. The V and J ends lost 5 bases and 0 bases respectively, with 11 bases between them. In nucleotides, the CDR3 is TGCGCCAGCAGACGGGACACCTTGAACACTGAAGCTTTCTTT. Protein: CASRRDTLNTEAFF.

The J gene is TRBJ1-1, the V gene TRBV5-1; possibly TRBD1 for D (5 bases). Germline-derived CDR1 and CDR2 are SGHRS and YFSETQ. The CDR3 has 13 amino acids. Trimming took off 0 bases at V and 6 bases at J, with 9 bases between the two ends. CDR3 sequence: CASSLAGGAEAFF. For the CDR3, the DNA is TGCGCCAGCAGCTTGGCCGGGGGGGCTGAAGCTTTCTTT.

This clone came up a few times. The genes are TRBV7-2 and TRBJ2-7; 13 positions match TRBD2. The trim removed 6 bases at V and 1 base at J, leaving 6 bases unmatched. The germline V gene encodes CDR1 SGHTA and CDR2 FQGNSA. The CDR3 is made up of 16 amino acids. CDR3 protein: CASRPGLAGWSYEQYF. CDR3 DNA sequence: TGTGCCAGCAGACCGGGACTAGCGGGATGGTCCTACGAGCAGTACTTC.

This clone appeared once. The V call is TRBV30, the J call TRBJ2-1, with D perhaps TRBD1 (5 bases). The V and J ends lost 2 bases and 8 bases respectively, with 10 bases between them. Germline CDR1 reads GTSNPN; CDR2 reads SVGIG (reference sequence). This CDR3 contains 12 residues. The CDR3 protein is CAWSMQGHEQFF. CDR3 nucleotide sequence: TGTGCCTGGAGTATGCAGGGCCATGAGCAGTTCTTC.

V gene TRBV7-3 combines with J gene TRBJ2-7; perhaps TRBD1 as D (5 bases). Per germline, CDR1 SGHTA and CDR2 FQGTGA. CDR3 length: 14 residues. The germline V and J ends were trimmed by 4 bases and 2 bases, with 12 bases remaining between them. In DNA form, the CDR3 reads TGTGCCAGCAGCTCGGAGACAGACGCCTACGAGCAGTACTTC. Amino acids: CASSSETDAYEQYF.

The chain recombines TRBV27 with TRBJ2-5; a weak D match, TRBD1 (6 bases). Germline lookup yields CDR1 MNHEY and CDR2 SMNVEV (reference sequence). V lost 2 bases and J lost 2, with 18 bases in between. The CDR3 has 17 amino acids. The CDR3 coding sequence is TGTGCCAGCAGTTTAAGGGCAGGGGATATCGGACAAGAGACCCAGTACTTC. Residues: CASSLRAGDIGQETQYF.

V gene TRBV30 combines with J gene TRBJ1-1; no definite D call. The CDR3 has 14 amino acids. V was trimmed by 0 bases and J by 0 bases, leaving 8 bases between them. Germline lookup yields CDR1 GTSNPN and CDR2 SVGIG (reference sequence). In DNA form, the CDR3 reads TGTGCCTGGAGTGTTCCCAGGATGAACACTGAAGCTTTCTTT. This sequence encodes CAWSVPRMNTEAFF.

The rearrangement links TRBV19 to TRBJ2-3, with D maybe TRBD2 (6 bases). The CDR3 has 15 residues. Per the germline V gene, CDR1 is LNHDA and CDR2 is SQIVND (reference sequence). The V end lost 10 bases, the J end lost 0 bases, and 17 bases lay between the germline ends. The CDR3: CATSTGLPSTDTQYF. The DNA for the CDR3 is TGTGCCACCTCTACCGGACTACCGAGCACAGATACGCAGTATTTT.

This clone was counted a few times. The chain joins TRBV21-1 to TRBJ2-4; the table's D call TRBD1 went unverified against the DNA. TRBV21-1 is shown as a pseudogene. The CDR3 has 14 amino acids. The CDR3 bases are TGTGCCACCAGGACAGGGGGGACCAAAAACATTCAGTACTTC. This translates into CATRTGGTKNIQYF.

This clone has only one observation. V and J are TRBV10-1 and TRBJ2-2; D ambiguous. Germline CDR1 reads WNHNN; CDR2 reads SYGVQD (reference sequence). The CDR3 runs 14 residues. Deletions cut 5 bases from V and 0 bases from J, with 7 bases between. The CDR3 DNA sequence: TGCGCCAGCAGTATATCAGCGAACACCGGGGAGCTGTTTTTT. Translating it yields CASSISANTGELFF.

CDR3 amino acids: CASSLQVGGLAGGNEQFF. The CDR3 DNA follows: TGTGCCAGCAGCCTACAAGTAGGGGGACTAGCGGGAGGTAATGAGCAGTTCTTC. V usage is TRBV9 and J usage is TRBJ2-1; TRBD2 agrees at 15 bases. The CDR3 length is 18 residues. V trimming: 4 bases; J trimming: 7 bases; junction bases outside the gene matches: 12. The germline V gene has CDR1 SGDLS and CDR2 YYNGEE.

V and J are TRBV5-1 and TRBJ1-2, with a tentative D call TRBD1 (5 bases). Trimming stripped 5 bases from V and 8 bases from J, with 10 bases between. Germline loops: CDR1 SGHRS, CDR2 YFSETQ. The CDR3 is made up of 11 amino acids. The DNA of the CDR3 is TGCGCCAGCAGAGGGACGGCCGGCTACACCTTC. Residues: CASRGTAGYTF.

This clone was found once. This CDR3 is CACKKTGTTEAFF. DNA for the CDR3: TGTGCCTGTAAAAAGACAGGGACCACTGAAGCTTTCTTT. The V and J genes are TRBV30 and TRBJ1-1; 7 nucleotides line up with TRBD1. With 6 bases clipped from V and 4 bases from J, the junction kept 8 bases outside the gene matches. This CDR3 is built from 13 residues. Per the germline V gene, CDR1 is GTSNPN and CDR2 is SVGIG (reference sequence).

This clone was detected once. This sequence joins TRBV5-1 and TRBJ2-7, with D possibly TRBD2 on 5 matching bases. The V end was cut by 4 bases, the J end by 0 bases, with 8 bases between. This CDR3 is built from 13 residues. In germline, CDR1 is SGHRS, CDR2 YFSETQ. The CDR3 nucleotides are TGCGCCAGCAGCCCCGGGGACTCCTACGAGCAGTACTTC. As protein: CASSPGDSYEQYF.

A word on this clone: The junction does not match germline at one end; this may be a read error. The chain has TRBV7-3 and TRBJ1-3; D is possibly TRBD1 (6 bases). Germline CDR1 is SGHTA and CDR2 is FQGTGA. The CDR3 is 15 amino acids. The CDR3 nucleotides are TGCGCCAGCAGCCAAGAAAACAGGGTCGGAAACACCATATATTTT. This gives the protein CASSQENRVGNTIYF.

The chain combines TRBV21-1 with TRBJ1-1; TRBD1 is the table's D call, not checked against the DNA. TRBV21-1 is classified as a pseudogene. The CDR3 totals 19 residues. The CDR3 nucleotides are TGTGCCAGCAGCAAAGATAGAGCAGGGGGCGCGATAGGGAACACTGAAGCTTTCTTT. Translated: CASSKDRAGGAIGNTEAFF.

The V call is TRBV7-6, the J call TRBJ1-4; TRBD1 is a possible D gene (6 bases). The CDR3 runs to 15 residues. Deletions cut 0 bases from V and 3 bases from J, with 8 bases between. Germline CDR1 SGHVS, CDR2 FNYEAQ. The CDR3 spells CASSLADRPNEKLFF. The CDR3 nucleotides are TGTGCCAGCAGCTTAGCGGACAGACCTAATGAAAAACTGTTTTTT.

The chain is built from TRBV18 and TRBJ2-5; 11 positions match TRBD2. J gave up 2 bases and V 2 bases, and 7 bases lay outside the gene matches. Germline loops: CDR1 KGHSH, CDR2 LQKENI. This CDR3 is 17 amino acids long. The CDR3 coding sequence is TGTGCCAGCTCACCAATGACTAGCGGGAAAGGACAAGAGACCCAGTACTTC. This gives the protein CASSPMTSGKGQETQYF.

Here the CDR3 DNA reads TGTGCCAGCAGCTCCGAGTTACAGTCTAATGAAAAACTGTTTTTT. Its translation is CASSSELQSNEKLFF. The chain joins TRBV5-4 to TRBJ1-4; the D is unclear. CDR3 length: 15 amino acids. The germline CDR1 and CDR2 sequences are SGHNT and YYREEE (reference sequence). With 3 bases removed from V and 3 bases from J, the gap between germline ends came to 12 bases.

The rearrangement links TRBV6-6 to TRBJ2-1, with TRBD2 matching over 14 bases. CDR3 length: 14 amino acids. From germline, CDR1 is MNHNY and CDR2 SVGAGI (reference sequence). The ends lost 8 bases at V and 7 bases at J; junction bases unmatched: 4. The CDR3 loop reads CASRRTSGGNEQFF. CDR3 sequence (DNA): TGTGCCAGCCGAAGGACTAGCGGGGGGAATGAGCAGTTCTTC.

The chain employs TRBV6-6 and TRBJ1-6; D is undetermined. The germline gives CDR1 MNHNY, CDR2 SVGAGI (reference sequence). The V gene lost 1 base and the J gene lost 15 bases, with 16 bases spanning the gap. CDR3 length: 14 amino acids. The CDR3 DNA is TGTGCCAGCAGTTACTTCACAAGCAGAGGAAACCTCCACTTT. Its translation is CASSYFTSRGNLHF.